This T cell receptor beta chain was documented in a study of blood T cell repertoires in COVID-19. The wider study: Donors in the United States, Italy and Spain gave samples during acute or convalescent COVID-19. T cells, B-cell-depleted T cells, or PBMCs supplied cDNA or gDNA.

Original analysis: Reference gene primer amplification yielded estimated nucleated cell counts. Generated by immunoSEQ multiplex PCR, the TCRdb table keeps only in-frame clones and is missing some. V and J calls and clone size come straight from that table; D and trimming were deduced from the DNA. The table records some 330,000 clones, roughly 88% of them present only once. Trimming took 1 base from V and 5 from J, leaving 12 bases between them. Looked up from germline, CDR1 is MDHEN and CDR2 is SYDVKM. The CDR3 loop spans 15 amino acids. The receptor comes from a woman between 50 and 59 years old with active or convalescent COVID-19. J is TRBJ1-5 and V is TRBV28, with unresolved D. The sample taken for sequencing was peripheral blood. The CDR3 coding sequence is TGTGCCAGCAGTTTATCGGTAGCCTGGGATCAGCCCCAGCATTTT. The encoded protein is CASSLSVAWDQPQHF. Looking up the rest from reference TRBV28 and TRBJ1-5 gives the full variable domain: DVKVTQSSRYLVKRTGEKVFLECVQDMDHENMFWYRQDPGLGLRLIYFSYDVKMKEKGDIPEGYSVSREKKERFSLILESASTNQTSMYLCASSLSVAWDQPQHFGDGTRLSIL.